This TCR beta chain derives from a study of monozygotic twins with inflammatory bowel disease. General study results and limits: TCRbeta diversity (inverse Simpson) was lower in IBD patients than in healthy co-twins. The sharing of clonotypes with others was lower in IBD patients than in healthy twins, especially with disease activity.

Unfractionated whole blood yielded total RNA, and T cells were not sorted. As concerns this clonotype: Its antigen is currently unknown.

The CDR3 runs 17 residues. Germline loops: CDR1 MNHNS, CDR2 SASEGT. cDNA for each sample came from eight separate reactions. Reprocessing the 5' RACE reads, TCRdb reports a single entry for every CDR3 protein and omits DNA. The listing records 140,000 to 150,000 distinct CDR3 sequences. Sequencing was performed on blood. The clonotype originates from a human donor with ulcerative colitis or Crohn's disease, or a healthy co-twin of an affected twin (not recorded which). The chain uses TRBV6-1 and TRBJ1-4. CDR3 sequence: CASRAGGARATNEKLFF.